The 17 T cell receptor beta chains given below trace back to one sample, sequenced in a study of shared clonotypes between healthy human individuals. Generated by immunoSEQ multiplex PCR, the TCRdb table keeps only in-frame clones and is missing some. This table has over 2 million clones, roughly 94% appearing once. Sequencing was done on a sample of naive CD4+ T cells sorted from blood. Stated subset: CD45RA+ positively selected. Receptors were obtained from a man between 18 and 29 years old in good health.

The genes are TRBV29-1 and TRBJ1-3; perhaps TRBD1 as D (5 bases). Germline V CDR1 and CDR2: SQVTM, ANQGSEA. Between the trimmed V and J ends, which lost 7 bases and 0 bases, there was a span of 10 bases. This CDR3 comprises 13 residues. As DNA, the CDR3 is TGCAGCGCGGGACCGAACTCTGGAAACACCATATATTTT. Amino acid sequence: CSAGPNSGNTIYF.

The rearrangement uses TRBV5-1 and TRBJ2-5, with TRBD2 matching over 7 bases. V shed 0 bases and J 2 bases; nucleotides not matched to a gene: 4. The CDR3 runs 15 residues. Germline V gene sequence: CDR1 SGHRS, CDR2 YFSETQ. The CDR3 DNA sequence: TGCGCCAGCAGCTTGGCGGCGCGGGAGCAAGAGACCCAGTACTTC. Protein product: CASSLAAREQETQYF.

This chain joins TRBV7-8 and TRBJ1-1; D remains unclear. Per the germline V gene, CDR1 is SGHVS and CDR2 is FQNEAQ. The CDR3 has 11 residues. With 7 bases removed from V and 3 bases from J, the gap between germline ends came to 6 bases. CDR3 in DNA: TGTGCCAGCACCGAGGACACTGAAGCTTTCTTT. As protein: CASTEDTEAFF.

The chain employs TRBV10-2 and TRBJ2-7; 9 bases fit TRBD1. The CDR3 covers 14 residues. After removal of 6 bases from V and 4 bases from J, the junction contained 7 bases not matched to a gene. The V gene's germline CDR1 is WSHSY and CDR2 SAAADI. DNA for the CDR3: TGCGCCAGCAGCCTCCAGGGACAGGGATACGAGCAGTACTTC. Translating it yields CASSLQGQGYEQYF.

For this clone: Other DNA sequences in this sample translate to the same CDR3. V and J are TRBV7-9 and TRBJ2-1, with 13 bases identical to TRBD2. Germline V gives CDR1 SEHNR, CDR2 FQNEAQ (reference sequence). The V gene end was trimmed by 5 bases and the J gene end by 5 bases; junction bases not matched to a gene: 3. The CDR3 covers 15 residues. The CDR3 region is CASSLGLAGNNEQFF. CDR3 sequence (DNA): TGTGCCAGCAGCCTGGGACTAGCGGGGAACAATGAGCAGTTCTTC. Looking up the rest from reference TRBV7-9 and TRBJ2-1 gives the full variable domain: DTGVSQNPRHKITKRGQNVTFRCDPISEHNRLYWYRQTLGQGPEFLTYFQNEAQLEKSRLLSDRFSAERPKGSFSTLEIQRTEQGDSAMYLCASSLGLAGNNEQFFGPGTRLTVL.

With respect to this clone: The sample has other DNA sequences that encode this CDR3 too. This chain joins TRBV30 and TRBJ2-6, with 7 bases that match TRBD1. The trim removed 2 bases at V and 0 bases at J, leaving 4 bases unmatched. The CDR3 is 16 amino acids. In germline, CDR1 is GTSNPN, CDR2 SVGIG (reference sequence). CDR3 residues: CAWSRTGNSGANVLTF. The CDR3 DNA sequence: TGTGCCTGGAGTCGGACAGGAAACTCTGGGGCCAACGTCCTGACTTTC.

V is TRBV5-4 and J is TRBJ2-2, with 14 nucleotides matching TRBD2. The ends lost 0 bases at V and 5 bases at J; junction bases unmatched: 6. This CDR3 has 18 amino acids. Germline CDR1 reads SGHNT; CDR2 reads YYREEE (reference sequence). CDR3 in amino acids: CASSLGTSGRMWTGELFF. CDR3 sequence (DNA): TGTGCCAGCAGCTTGGGGACTAGCGGGAGGATGTGGACCGGGGAGCTGTTTTTT.

J is TRBJ2-5 and V is TRBV5-1, with 9 bases that match TRBD1. The ends lost 0 bases at V and 4 bases at J; junction bases unmatched: 10. The CDR3 sequence is 17 residues long. The germline CDR1 and CDR2 sequences are SGHRS and YFSETQ. Here the CDR3 DNA reads TGCGCCAGCAGCTTGGAGATAGGACAGGGGCAGGGAGAGACCCAGTACTTC. Encoded protein: CASSLEIGQGQGETQYF. Variable domain in full (rest from reference TRBV5-1 and TRBJ2-5): KAGVTQTPRYLIKTRGQQVTLSCSPISGHRSVSWYQQTPGQGLQFLFEYFSETQRNKGNFPGRFSGRQFSNSRSEMNVSTLELGDSALYLCASSLEIGQGQGETQYFGPGTRLLVL.

Comment on this clone: The sample carries other DNA sequences with the same CDR3. V usage is TRBV5-4 and J usage is TRBJ2-3; 14 positions agree with TRBD2. CDR1 SGHNT and CDR2 YYREEE come from the germline V gene (reference sequence). The CDR3 spans 15 residues. V lost 3 bases to trimming and J lost 4 bases; unmatched junction nucleotides: 1. The CDR3 DNA reads TGTGCCAGCAGCTCGGGACTAGCGGGAGCAGATACGCAGTATTTT. Amino acid sequence: CASSSGLAGADTQYF. The variable domain in full, with the rest retrieved from reference TRBV5-4 and TRBJ2-3, is ETGVTQSPTHLIKTRGQQVTLRCSSQSGHNTVSWYQQALGQGPQFIFQYYREEENGRGNFPPRFSGLQFPNYSSELNVNALELDDSALYLCASSSGLAGADTQYFGPGTRLTVL.

The gene calls are TRBV14 and TRBJ2-3; D gene ambiguous. V was pared by 0 bases and J by 0 bases, with 10 bases between. CDR3 size: 16 residues. CDR1 and CDR2 from the germline V gene are SGHDN and FVKESK. The CDR3 is CASSQDKLRSTDTQYF. CDR3 sequence (DNA): TGTGCCAGCAGCCAAGATAAACTGCGGAGCACAGATACGCAGTATTTT.

The J gene is TRBJ2-3, the V gene TRBV7-2, with 7 positions matching TRBD1. With V trimmed by 2 bases and J by 2 bases, 4 bases remained unmatched. The CDR3 loop spans 15 amino acids. Germline CDR1 reads SGHTA; CDR2 reads FQGNSA. CDR3 region: CASSLQTGLTDTQYF. CDR3 coding DNA: TGTGCCAGCAGCTTACAGACAGGGCTCACAGATACGCAGTATTTT.

V is TRBV7-9 and J is TRBJ2-5; D is perhaps TRBD2 (6 bases). The V end was cut by 8 bases, the J end by 2 bases, with 9 bases between. Germline V gene data show CDR1 as SEHNR and CDR2 as FQNEAQ (reference sequence). The CDR3 runs to 12 residues. The CDR3 DNA sequence: TGTGCCAGCGGGGGGATGCAAGAGACCCAGTACTTC. It codes for CASGGMQETQYF.

V is TRBV7-2 and J is TRBJ1-2; 7 bases agree with TRBD1. From germline, CDR1 is SGHTA and CDR2 FQGNSA. CDR3 size: 13 residues. V lost 5 bases, J lost 8 bases, and 8 bases stayed unmatched. The CDR3 coding sequence is TGTGCCAGCAGCCCAGGGACAGCGGCGGGCTACACCTTC. Its protein is CASSPGTAAGYTF.

The chain combines TRBV7-9 with TRBJ1-6, with 9 bases aligning to TRBD1. In germline, CDR1 is SEHNR, CDR2 FQNEAQ (reference sequence). CDR3 size: 15 residues. The V gene end was trimmed by 4 bases and the J gene end by 7 bases; junction bases not matched to a gene: 5. The CDR3 coding sequence is TGTGCCAGCAGCTGGGGACAGGGTACGAATTCACCCCTCCACTTT. It yields the protein CASSWGQGTNSPLHF.

This rearrangement joins TRBV19 to TRBJ1-3; TRBD1 aligns across 7 bases. V gave up 3 bases and J gave up 4 bases; unmatched junction bases: 6. CDR1 and CDR2 from the germline V gene are LNHDA and SQIVND (reference sequence). The CDR3 runs 15 residues. This chain's CDR3 is CASSIIGQVGNTIYF. The CDR3 region has the DNA TGTGCCAGTAGTATCATCGGACAGGTCGGAAACACCATATATTTT. Combining the CDR3 with reference TRBV19 and TRBJ1-3 gives the whole variable domain DGGITQSPKYLFRKEGQNVTLSCEQNLNHDAMYWYRQDPGQGLRLIYYSQIVNDFQKGDIAEGYSVSREKKESFPLTVTSAQKNPTAFYLCASSIIGQVGNTIYFGEGSWLTVV.

V and J are TRBV10-1 and TRBJ1-1; TRBD1 matches at 8 bases. Trimming took 6 bases from V and 6 from J; bases not matched to a gene: 6. Per germline, CDR1 WNHNN and CDR2 SYGVQD (reference sequence). The CDR3 totals 13 residues. CDR3: CASRRTGTSEAFF. Written as DNA, the CDR3 is TGCGCCAGCAGAAGGACAGGGACTTCTGAAGCTTTCTTT.

The V gene is TRBV27, the J gene TRBJ2-7; a possible D gene is TRBD1 (5 bases). CDR3 length: 12 residues. Trimming cost V 3 bases and J 6 bases, with 9 bases left between them. CDR1 MNHEY and CDR2 SMNVEV come from the germline V gene (reference sequence). This CDR3 reads CASSLQGGEQYF. CDR3 DNA sequence: TGTGCCAGCAGTTTGCAGGGTGGCGAGCAGTACTTC.